Each of the 10 T cell receptor beta chains below was sequenced from the same sample in a study of T cells after yellow fever vaccination. TCRdb redid the calling of the 5' RACE reads with MiXCR, one entry per CDR3 protein. The sample consists of approximately 550,000 distinct CDR3 sequences, roughly 13% of them appearing once. Here the sequenced sample was PBMCs, taken on the day of the yellow fever booster vaccination. These receptors were collected from a man aged 25 to 40 who received the YFV17D yellow fever vaccine.

V is TRBV20-1 and J is TRBJ2-1; D not certain. The CDR3 length is 11 residues. The germline CDR1 and CDR2 sequences are DFQATT and SNEGSKA (reference sequence). The CDR3 spells CSPDKNNEQFF. CDR3 bases: TGCAGCCCCGACAAAAACAATGAGCAGTTCTTC.

The chain combines TRBV25-1 with TRBJ2-7; tentative D call: TRBD2 (6 bases). Germline loops: CDR1 MGHDK, CDR2 SYGVNS. The CDR3 sequence is 15 residues long. Trimming removed 1 base at V and 2 bases at J, with 12 bases between. This CDR3 is CASSEWVEGTYEQYF. CDR3 coding DNA: TGTGCCAGCAGTGAATGGGTGGAGGGTACCTACGAGCAGTACTTC.

This clonotype has more than one count but fewer than ten. The chain carries TRBV27 and TRBJ2-4; TRBD2 agrees at 9 bases. Trimming at V came to 1 base and at J to 3 bases, leaving 7 bases not matched to a gene. The CDR3 consists of 17 residues. Germline CDR1 and CDR2: MNHEY and SMNVEV (reference sequence). As DNA, the CDR3 is TGTGCCAGCAGTTTATACTCCCCGACTAGCGGCAAAAACATTCAGTACTTC. Translating gives CASSLYSPTSGKNIQYF.

This clonotype was observed a handful of times. Here the CDR3 DNA reads TGTGCCAGCAGCTCTAGGGGACTGTCCTCCTACGAGCAGTACTTC. Residues: CASSSRGLSSYEQYF. V and J are TRBV7-2 and TRBJ2-7; a possible D gene is TRBD2 (6 bases). The CDR3 covers 15 residues. V was clipped by 4 bases and J by 0 bases, with 13 bases between them. CDR1 is SGHTA and CDR2 is FQGNSA in the germline V gene.

There are a few counts of this clonotype. The V gene is TRBV29-1, the J gene TRBJ2-7; TRBD2 agrees at 8 bases. J was trimmed by 3 bases and V by 4 bases; bases with no gene match: 8. The CDR3 length is 14 residues. Germline loops: CDR1 SQVTM, CDR2 ANQGSEA. CDR3 nucleotide sequence: TGCAGCGTTGTCCCGGGACTAGTCGGCTACGAGCAGTACTTC. Residues: CSVVPGLVGYEQYF.

This rearrangement joins TRBV20-1 to TRBJ2-3; D may be TRBD2 (6 bases). Germline CDR1 is DFQATT and CDR2 is SNEGSKA (reference sequence). V gave up 1 base and J gave up 0 bases, with 11 bases separating them. The CDR3 covers 15 residues. The CDR3 region is CSARGLAFSTDTQYF. CDR3 DNA: TGCAGTGCTAGAGGCCTAGCGTTTAGCACAGATACGCAGTATTTT.

This clonotype was counted a few times. The CDR3 DNA reads as TGTGCCAGCAGCTCGGGTTACAGAGCTTTCTTT. Encoded protein: CASSSGYRAFF. The chain links TRBV12-3 or TRBV12-4 to TRBJ1-1, with D hard to call. There are 11 residues in the CDR3. Trimming removed 6 bases at V and 10 bases at J, with 12 bases between.

This clonotype came up a few times. The chain has TRBV7-9 and TRBJ1-3, with unresolved D. Between the trimmed V and J ends, which lost 7 bases and 4 bases, there was a span of 14 bases. Germline CDR1 and CDR2: SEHNR and FQNEAQ (reference sequence). CDR3 size: 14 residues. The CDR3 here is CASKGYIQGNTIYF. The CDR3 bases are TGTGCCAGCAAAGGTTATATCCAAGGAAACACCATATATTTT.

The chain's CDR3 is CASSELSSANTGELFF. The CDR3, as DNA: TGTGCCAGCAGTGAACTGAGTAGCGCGAACACCGGGGAGCTGTTTTTT. The chain recombines TRBV25-1 with TRBJ2-2, with D possibly being TRBD2 (5 bases). The V gene's germline CDR1 is MGHDK and CDR2 SYGVNS. The CDR3 runs to 16 residues. With 2 bases removed from V and 0 bases from J, the gap between germline ends came to 10 bases.

The table lists this clonotype with many counts. The chain joins TRBV29-1 to TRBJ2-3, with 13 positions matching TRBD2. Germline CDR1 reads SQVTM; CDR2 reads ANQGSEA. The CDR3 spans 16 residues. The trim removed 7 bases at V and 2 bases at J, leaving 9 bases unmatched. CDR3 sequence (DNA): TGCAGCGCGATATGGGGACTAGCGGGATCCACAGATACGCAGTATTTT. Amino acid sequence: CSAIWGLAGSTDTQYF.